Listed below are T cell receptor beta chains from one sample, sequenced in a study of immune characterization of retroperitoneal liposarcoma. One entry per CDR3 protein, called by TCRdb with MiXCR from the PCR reads. The sample lists about 2,600 distinct CDR3 sequences, 37% occurring once. The sequencing sample was made of tumor tissue. These receptors came from a male donor with retroperitoneal liposarcoma. Both conserved end residues are part of each CDR3. D genes are given only for firm matches. Clone size appears in some rows only: once, few, many, or a class for an expanded clone.

TGTGCCAGCCCAAGGGACAAAACTAGCACAGATACGCAGTATTTT,CASPRDKTSTDTQYF,TRBV18,.,once,TRBJ2-3
TGTGCCAGCAGCCTTCGGACCGACTTAGGGACAGATACGCAGTATTTT,CASSLRTDLGTDTQYF,TRBV27,.,few,TRBJ2-3
TGTGCCAGCAGCTCCACGATCTCCGAGCAGTACTTC,CASSSTISEQYF,TRBV7-6,.,few,TRBJ2-7
TGTGCCAGCAGCTTAGTATCGTATGGCGGGAGACATGACACCGGGGAGCTGTTTTTT,CASSLVSYGGRHDTGELFF,TRBV11-2,TRBD2,large,TRBJ2-2
TGTGCCAGCAGTGATTGGGGGGATGAGCAGTACTTC,CASSDWGDEQYF,TRBV6-1,.,few,TRBJ2-5
TGTGCCAGCAGCTTAACACGGCTTCCATACAATGAGCAGTTCTTC,CASSLTRLPYNEQFF,TRBV7-6,.,few,TRBJ2-1
TGTGCCAGCAGTTGGCAGGGGGCGGCAGACACTGAAGCTTTCTTT,CASSWQGAADTEAFF,TRBV6-1,TRBD1,.,TRBJ1-1
TGTGCCAGCAGCAGACGCGGGAGTTCCTACGAGCAGTTCTTC,CASSRRGSSYEQFF,TRBV7-2,TRBD2,.,TRBJ2-1
TGTGCCAGCAGTCTAAGGACTAGCGGGGGGAAGAATGAGCAGTTCTTC,CASSLRTSGGKNEQFF,TRBV27,TRBD2,few,TRBJ2-1
TGTGCCAGCAGTTACGTTGAGGCCGGGGAGCTGTTTTTT,CASSYVEAGELFF,TRBV6-8,.,.,TRBJ2-2
TGTGCCAGCAGCAGGGACCCAGGCGAGCAGTACTTC,CASSRDPGEQYF,TRBV6-9,.,few,TRBJ2-7
TGCGCCAGCAGACCAGAGGGTACTCGTGGGCAGTTCTTC,CASRPEGTRGQFF,TRBV4-1,.,few,TRBJ2-1
TGTGCCAGCAGTTACCTGGGACAGGCCTACAATGAGCAGTTCTTC,CASSYLGQAYNEQFF,TRBV6-6,TRBD1,.,TRBJ2-1
TGTGCCAGCACTAAGACGGGACAGCAAGAGACCCAGTACTTC,CASTKTGQQETQYF,TRBV6-1,TRBD1,few,TRBJ2-5
TGTGCCAGCAGTCCTCAAACCTGGACTAGCGGTTACAATGAGCAGTTCTTC,CASSPQTWTSGYNEQFF,TRBV27,TRBD2,few,TRBJ2-1
TGTGCCAGCGGGGGGGGGACACCGAGCACAGATACGCAGTATTTT,CASGGGTPSTDTQYF,TRBV11-2,.,large,TRBJ2-3
TGTGCCAGCAGTCGGACAGGGACTTCTGGCTACACCTTC,CASSRTGTSGYTF,TRBV6-2/TRBV6-3,TRBD1,.,TRBJ1-2
TGTGCCAGCAGCCCCCAGCGGGGGGGCACAGATACGCAGTATTTT,CASSPQRGGTDTQYF,TRBV6-1,TRBD2,medium-sized,TRBJ2-3
TGTGCCAGCAGACGACAGGGGGCTATATCCTACAATGAGCAGTACTTC,CASRRQGAISYNEQYF,TRBV6-1,TRBD1,.,TRBJ2-4
TGCAGTGCTAGTGAGCTAGCCAAAAACATTCAGTACTTC,CSASELAKNIQYF,TRBV20-1,.,.,TRBJ2-4
TGTGCCAGCAGTTTACGGACTAGCGGGAGTCGGAATGAGCAGTTCTTC,CASSLRTSGSRNEQFF,TRBV27,TRBD2,.,TRBJ2-1
TGCGCCAGCAGCCAAGATATCACCCCCCGCGAGACCCAGTACTTC,CASSQDITPRETQYF,TRBV4-3,.,few,TRBJ2-5
TGTGCCAGCAGCTTACTAGGTTACAATGAGCAGTTCTTC,CASSLLGYNEQFF,TRBV11-3,.,medium-sized,TRBJ2-1
TGTGCCAGCAGCCGCGGGACTAGCGGGAGTAAGTCCTACGAGCAGTACTTC,CASSRGTSGSKSYEQYF,TRBV7-2,TRBD2,few,TRBJ2-7
TGTGCCAGCAGCCGGACTAGCGGCGCCTACAATGAGCAGTTCTTC,CASSRTSGAYNEQFF,TRBV7-2,TRBD2,large,TRBJ2-1
TGTGCCAGCAGTTACGGGTCTAATGAGCAGTTCTTC,CASSYGSNEQFF,TRBV6-6,.,.,TRBJ2-1
TGTGCCAGCAGTTTTCTAGGCCTCACAGATACGCAGTATTTT,CASSFLGLTDTQYF,TRBV12-3/TRBV12-4,.,.,TRBJ2-3
TGTGCCAGCAGGTGGAGCTCTAATCCAGCTAACTATGGCTACACCTTC,CASRWSSNPANYGYTF,TRBV6-5,.,.,TRBJ1-2